Below, one T cell receptor (beta chain) is given with its context. The antigen is unknown. These data originate in a study of monozygotic twins with inflammatory bowel disease. The CDR3 has 15 residues. Germline CDR1 is MNHEY and CDR2 is SMNVEV (reference sequence). TCRalpha and TCRbeta cDNA was put through two nested PCRs of roughly 15 and 9 cycles. TCRdb reanalyzed the 5' RACE reads, giving one entry per CDR3 protein sequence and no DNA. The sample table sets out about 300,000 distinct CDR3 sequences. Findings and caveats of the study: Discordant twins showed the same repertoire similarity as concordant twins, possibly from limited power.

This chain joins TRBV27 and TRBJ2-3; TCRdb's assignment of TRBD2 cannot be checked, as there is no DNA. Sequencing input: blood. The receptor comes from a human donor with ulcerative colitis or Crohn's disease, or a healthy co-twin of an affected twin (not recorded which). The CDR3 loop reads CASRGLAGGTDTQYF.